This T cell receptor beta chain emerged from a study of T cells in Graves' hyperthyroidism and ophthalmopathy. Amplification of TCR beta CDR3 regions used RNA as the template. TCR CDR3 regions were first amplified by RT-PCR with HTBI primers. One entry per CDR3 protein, called by TCRdb with MiXCR from the multiplex PCR reads. The sample has 380,000 or so distinct CDR3 sequences, 19% seen once. This clonotype was recorded many times. Trimming stripped 6 bases from V and 0 bases from J, with 12 bases between. CDR1 and CDR2 (germline): MDHEN, SYDVKM. CDR3 size: 14 residues. Diagnosis rested on symptoms, serum thyroxine and TRAb, thyroid ultrasound, and orbital computed tomography.

The sample was blood. The rearrangement joins TRBV28 to TRBJ2-7, with a possible D match to TRBD1 (7 bases). This sequence was found in a woman under 30 with Graves' hyperthyroidism. The CDR3 nucleotides read TGTGCCAGCAGGGGGGGACAGAGCTCCTACGAGCAGTACTTC. Translation gives CASRGGQSSYEQYF.